This T cell receptor (beta chain) was found in a study of cytomegalovirus exposure and HLA in healthy donors. This PCR relied on a set of 60 Vbeta primers and 13 Jbeta primers. Some clones are missing from TCRdb's copy, which holds only in-frame ones; the method was immunoSEQ multiplex PCR. This sample has about 94,000 clones, with about three fifths found just once. CDR1 is LNHDA, CDR2 SQIVND, per germline (reference sequence). The CDR3 is 16 residues long. The ends were cut back, 2 bases at V and 4 bases at J, with 14 bases in the middle. Sequencing used PBMCs. This receptor was obtained from a man aged 25 to 40 in good health and CMV-seronegative. This chain connects TRBV19 to TRBJ2-2; a possible D gene is TRBD2 (5 bases). The CDR3 spells CASSITGIALTGELFF. CDR3 DNA sequence: TGTGCCAGTAGTATAACGGGGATTGCCCTCACCGGGGAGCTGTTTTTT.